This T cell receptor beta chain appears in the sequencing data of a study of graft-versus-host responses after intestinal transplantation. The wider study: Multivisceral, liver-intestinal, or isolated intestinal grafts were transplanted into recipients. Each recipient received anti-thymocyte globulin induction, then tacrolimus and steroids for 2 to 4 years. Findings and limits, study-wide: GvH clonotypes were identified within recipient marrow, with a subset emerging first in ileum or blood. Within allografts, high graft-versus-host to host-versus-graft clonal ratios were seen among patients with graft-donor T cell macrochimerism.

Graft samples were processed, releasing intraepithelial and lamina propria lymphocytes. Comments on this clone: Its antigen remains unidentified.

Assay: immunoSEQ multiplex PCR; the TCRdb copy retains only in-frame clones and omits some. The sample includes around 15,000 clones, roughly two thirds of them seen just once. The origin of this receptor is a human patient who received an intestinal transplant, so some T cells may come from the graft donor. The material was ileum tissue, obtained roughly 720 days after intestinal transplantation.

CDR3 bases: TGTGCCAGCAGCTTATCTACTAGAGGTTCTACGGGCACAGATACGCAGTATTTT. Protein: CASSLSTRGSTGTDTQYF. This chain joins TRBV7-2 and TRBJ2-3, with D possibly matching TRBD2 (5 bases). This CDR3 region has 18 residues. Trimming pared 2 bases from V and 1 base from J, leaving 19 bases between. Germline CDR1 SGHTA, CDR2 FQGNSA.